Each of the 2 T cell receptor beta chains below was sequenced from the same sample in a study of glioma-infiltrating T cells after dendritic cell vaccination. Some clones are missing from TCRdb's copy, which holds only in-frame ones; the method was immunoSEQ multiplex PCR. The profile shows about 36,000 clones, approximately 82% of them singletons. The sequencing here drew on blood, taken before dendritic cell vaccination. Receptor source: a human donor with glioblastoma.

This clone was picked up a small number of times. This chain uses TRBV20-1 with TRBJ2-1, with D possibly being TRBD1 (8 bases). Germline V gene data show CDR1 as DFQATT and CDR2 as SNEGSKA (reference sequence). The CDR3 covers 11 residues. V lost 6 bases and J lost 9, with 12 bases in between. The CDR3 region is CSANRGGEQFF. In DNA form, the CDR3 reads TGCAGTGCAAACAGGGGGGGTGAGCAGTTCTTC.

V gene TRBV20-1 combines with J gene TRBJ2-7, with 9 bases lining up with TRBD2. Looked up from germline, CDR1 is DFQATT and CDR2 is SNEGSKA (reference sequence). V lost 7 bases to trimming and J lost 10 bases; unmatched junction nucleotides: 8. The CDR3 sequence is 11 residues long. The CDR3 region has the DNA TGCAGTGTTCTGGCGGGGGGGGGCCAGTACTTC. Its translation is CSVLAGGGQYF.